The 23 T cell receptor beta chains in this list originate from one sample, sequenced in a study of CD8+ T cells in alopecia areata. Extracted RNA was reverse transcribed, and the resulting cDNA served as sequencing template. Clones were sequenced by immunoSEQ multiplex PCR, and TCRdb holds only the in-frame ones, with some missing. The sample has 150,000 to 250,000 clones, about three fifths seen once. Treatment meaning: oral pan-JAK inhibitor, 5-10 mg twice daily. Sequenced here: CD4+ T cells sorted from blood, sampled at week 4, from a patient treated with tofacitinib. Source of these receptors: a human donor with alopecia areata.

In its sample, this clone was seen a few times. V and J are TRBV4-1 and TRBJ1-4; 10 nucleotides agree with TRBD1. Unmatched junction bases numbered 10, after V lost 4 bases and J lost 5 bases. Germline loops: CDR1 MGHRA, CDR2 YSYEKL. The CDR3 spans 17 residues. The CDR3 region is CASSLGRDRGRNEKLFF. For the CDR3, the DNA is TGCGCCAGCAGCCTAGGACGGGACAGGGGCCGGAATGAAAAACTGTTTTTT.

The rearrangement joins TRBV2 to TRBJ1-5, with D possibly TRBD1 on 6 matching bases. This CDR3 has 16 residues. Per the germline V gene, CDR1 is SNHLY and CDR2 is FYNNEI. V was clipped by 6 bases and J by 0 bases, with 15 bases between them. The CDR3 coding sequence is TGTGCCAGCAGATTGGGGGCCCAAAATAGCAATCAGCCCCAGCATTTT. This translates into CASRLGAQNSNQPQHF.

This clone was seen just once. The chain carries TRBV30 and TRBJ2-6; 9 bases fit TRBD1. CDR1 and CDR2 (germline): GTSNPN, SVGIG (reference sequence). V trimming: 4 bases; J trimming: 0 bases; junction bases outside the gene matches: 7. CDR3 length equals 17 residues. As DNA, the CDR3 is TGTGCCTGGACTTACAGGGGGCCGCTCTCTGGGGCCAACGTCCTGACTTTC. It encodes CAWTYRGPLSGANVLTF. Full variable domain (rest looked up from reference TRBV30 and TRBJ2-6): SQTIHQWPATLVQPVGSPLSLECTVEGTSNPNLYWYRQAAGRGLQLLFYSVGIGQISSEVPQNLSASRPQDRQFILSSKKLLLSDSGFYLCAWTYRGPLSGANVLTFGAGSRLTVL.

V gene TRBV7-8 combines with J gene TRBJ1-5, with D unresolved. Germline V gene lookup returns CDR1 SGHVS and CDR2 FQNEAQ. The CDR3 is 20 amino acids. The germline V and J ends were trimmed by 5 bases and 2 bases, with 28 bases remaining between them. CDR3 coding DNA: TGTGCCAGCAGCCCTAGCGTCGCAGATATCATGGGTTGGGGCAATCAGCCCCAGCATTTT. As protein: CASSPSVADIMGWGNQPQHF.

The DNA of the CDR3 is TGTGCCATCAGTGAGAGGGGTGACGGGGGCACTGAAGCTTTCTTT. As protein: CAISERGDGGTEAFF. The chain joins TRBV10-3 to TRBJ1-1; tentatively, D is TRBD1 (5 bases). Trimming cost V 2 bases and J 4 bases, with 14 bases left between them. Per germline, CDR1 ENHRY and CDR2 SYGVKD. This CDR3 region has 15 residues.

This rearrangement joins TRBV30 to TRBJ2-3; 9 positions match TRBD1. This CDR3 spans 15 amino acids. The germline CDR1 and CDR2 sequences are GTSNPN and SVGIG (reference sequence). V was pared by 4 bases and J by 2 bases, with 7 bases of the junction left unmatched. The CDR3 region is CAWNAGQGFTDTQYF. CDR3 nucleotide sequence: TGTGCCTGGAACGCCGGACAGGGGTTCACAGATACGCAGTATTTT. Variable domain in full (rest from reference TRBV30 and TRBJ2-3): SQTIHQWPATLVQPVGSPLSLECTVEGTSNPNLYWYRQAAGRGLQLLFYSVGIGQISSEVPQNLSASRPQDRQFILSSKKLLLSDSGFYLCAWNAGQGFTDTQYFGPGTRLTVL.

Concerning this clone: Germline is not matched at one junction end, which may reflect a read error. V gene TRBV7-7 combines with J gene TRBJ1-2; D is unclear. CDR1 SSHAT and CDR2 FNYEAQ come from the germline V gene (reference sequence). This CDR3 spans 12 amino acids. The chain's CDR3 is CASSLAGVSYTF. The CDR3 nucleotides are TGTGCTAGCAGCTTAGCGGGAGTGTCCTACACCTTC.

This clone showed up just a few times. The gene calls are TRBV13 and TRBJ2-5; D possibly corresponds to TRBD1 (6 bases). The length of the CDR3 is 15 residues. The V gene's germline CDR1 is PRHDT and CDR2 FYEKMQ (reference sequence). The V end lost 6 bases, the J end lost 7 bases, and 21 bases lay between the germline ends. In nucleotides, the CDR3 is TGTGCCAGCAGGACCCCTTCGACAGGAATGGGGACCCAGTACTTC. As protein: CASRTPSTGMGTQYF.

Only a few counts were recorded for this clone. This chain joins TRBV29-1 and TRBJ2-5, with D possibly called TRBD1 or TRBD2 (5 bases each). Trimming left V 3 bases short and J 5 bases short, with 10 bases between. Germline V lookup: CDR1 SQVTM, CDR2 ANQGSEA. The CDR3 runs 12 residues. The CDR3 coding sequence is TGCAGCGTTGATTCCAGGGACGAGACCCAGTACTTC. It yields the protein CSVDSRDETQYF.

This clone was counted only a few times. This chain links TRBV28 with TRBJ2-6; D is uncertain. The CDR3 length is 16 residues. V was trimmed by 7 bases and J by 0 bases, leaving 13 bases between them. CDR1 and CDR2 from the germline V gene are MDHEN and SYDVKM. CDR3 nucleotide sequence: TGTGCCAGCACCCTTCGACTGGGCTCTGGGGCCAACGTCCTGACTTTC. It codes for CASTLRLGSGANVLTF.

V usage is TRBV7-2 and J usage is TRBJ2-5; 8 bases align to TRBD1. The CDR3 is 15 residues long. The J segment lost 2 bases and the V segment lost 2 bases, leaving 4 bases of the junction unmatched. Germline CDR1 is SGHTA and CDR2 is FQGNSA. As DNA, the CDR3 is TGTGCCAGCAGCTTACGGACAGGGCAACAAGAGACCCAGTACTTC. It specifies CASSLRTGQQETQYF.

The chain's CDR3 is CAWRTGGEQYF. As DNA, the CDR3 is TGTGCCTGGCGTACAGGGGGCGAGCAGTACTTC. J is TRBJ2-7 and V is TRBV30; 8 bases are a match to TRBD1. V was clipped by 5 bases and J by 6 bases; unmatched bases: 3. Germline V gene data show CDR1 as GTSNPN and CDR2 as SVGIG (reference sequence). This CDR3 comprises 11 residues.

This clone has just a few counts. The genes are TRBV7-2 and TRBJ2-1; D is uncertain. With 4 bases removed from V and 6 bases from J, the gap between germline ends came to 4 bases. Germline CDR1 is SGHTA and CDR2 is FQGNSA. CDR3 length equals 11 residues. CDR3 sequence reads: CASSSLNEQFF. The CDR3 coding sequence is TGTGCCAGCAGCTCGCTCAATGAGCAGTTCTTC.

Concerning this clone: This specimen includes other DNA sequences encoding the same CDR3. This chain uses TRBV20-1 with TRBJ2-1; D not certain. V lost 3 bases and J lost 6, with 3 bases in between. The length of the CDR3 is 10 residues. Germline-derived CDR1 and CDR2 are DFQATT and SNEGSKA (reference sequence). For the CDR3, the DNA is TGCAGTGCTAGGAGCAATGAGCAGTTCTTC. Translating gives CSARSNEQFF.

In its sample, this clone was seen many times. V is TRBV9 and J is TRBJ1-2; D uncertain. Germline assignment: CDR1 SGDLS and CDR2 YYNGEE. This CDR3 contains 12 residues. V lost 4 bases, J lost 4 bases, and 8 bases lay in between. Here the CDR3 DNA reads TGTGCCAGCAGCCGGGGTAGCTATGGCTACACCTTC. As protein: CASSRGSYGYTF.

This chain links TRBV29-1 with TRBJ1-2, with unresolved D. CDR1 is SQVTM, CDR2 ANQGSEA, per germline. The CDR3 extends over 12 amino acids. V lost 4 bases and J 0 bases, leaving 6 bases between the germline ends. The CDR3 DNA reads as TGCAGCGTTGGGGCGACTAACTATGGCTACACCTTC. Protein sequence: CSVGATNYGYTF.

V gene TRBV29-1 combines with J gene TRBJ2-7; 9 positions match TRBD1. The CDR3 contains 13 residues. Germline V lookup: CDR1 SQVTM, CDR2 ANQGSEA. The V and J ends lost 6 bases and 3 bases, in that order; junction bases with no gene match: 6. In DNA form, the CDR3 reads TGCAGCGTCGATTTGGGACAGGGCTACGAGCAGTACTTC. This encodes CSVDLGQGYEQYF.

V gene TRBV27 combines with J gene TRBJ2-1; no clear D. CDR3 length equals 13 residues. Trimming removed 4 bases from V and 0 bases from J, with 4 bases in between. CDR1 and CDR2 (germline): MNHEY, SMNVEV (reference sequence). This chain's CDR3 is CASSSDSYNEQFF. In DNA, the CDR3 is TGTGCCAGCAGTTCCGACTCCTACAATGAGCAGTTCTTC.

The J gene is TRBJ2-3, the V gene TRBV25-1, with D hard to call. This CDR3 is built from 11 residues. Trimming removed 11 bases at V and 2 bases at J, with 8 bases between. Looked up from germline, CDR1 is MGHDK and CDR2 is SYGVNS. The CDR3 nucleotides are TGTGCCTCGACCCTCACAGATACGCAGTATTTT. Its protein is CASTLTDTQYF.

This clone turned up a few times. V and J are TRBV18 and TRBJ1-5; TRBD1 agrees at 7 bases. Germline V gene sequence: CDR1 KGHSH, CDR2 LQKENI. V was clipped by 2 bases and J by 6 bases; unmatched bases: 1. CDR3 length: 13 residues. CDR3 sequence reads: CASSPDRAQPQHF. The CDR3 nucleotides are TGTGCCAGCTCACCAGACAGGGCTCAGCCCCAGCATTTT.

There are a few counts of this clone. V usage is TRBV5-4 and J usage is TRBJ2-2; D is perhaps TRBD1 (5 bases). V shed 6 bases and J shed 2 bases, with 11 bases lying between them. CDR1 is SGHNT, CDR2 YYREEE, per germline (reference sequence). This CDR3 spans 14 amino acids. Here the CDR3 DNA reads TGTGCCAGCACTATGACAGTAAACACCGGGGAGCTGTTTTTT. This codes for CASTMTVNTGELFF.

This chain links TRBV4-3 with TRBJ1-1; D is unclear. V gave up 0 bases and J gave up 1 base, with 6 bases separating them. Germline CDR1 reads LGHNA; CDR2 reads YSLEER. This CDR3 spans 14 amino acids. The CDR3 nucleotides are TGCGCCAGCAGCCAAGATCGGAGGAACACTGAAGCTTTCTTT. Translation gives CASSQDRRNTEAFF.

This chain uses TRBV7-9 with TRBJ2-4, with 8 bases matching TRBD1. The CDR3 is made up of 14 amino acids. V lost 5 bases to trimming and J lost 3 bases; unmatched junction nucleotides: 3. Germline-derived CDR1 and CDR2 are SEHNR and FQNEAQ (reference sequence). CDR3 region: CASSPTGDKNIQYF. Here the CDR3 DNA reads TGTGCCAGCAGCCCGACAGGGGACAAAAACATTCAGTACTTC.